Given below is one T cell receptor beta chain in context. CDR1 MNHEY and CDR2 SMNVEV come from the germline V gene (reference sequence). The CDR3 contains 16 residues. V lost 3 bases and J 0 bases, leaving 14 bases between the germline ends. The data belong to a study of blood T cell repertoires in COVID-19. Study information: PBMCs, B-cell-depleted T cells, or T cells provided the cDNA or gDNA that made up the material.

The repertoire was sequenced with immunoSEQ multiplex PCR; TCRdb's copy has only in-frame clones and lacks some. The repertoire holds more than 250,000 clones, with approximately 80% as singletons. Sequencing used peripheral blood. V is TRBV27 and J is TRBJ1-1; perhaps TRBD1 as D (6 bases). The receptor comes from a human donor in a cohort sampled during active COVID-19. The chain's CDR3 is CASSFVAGALNTEAFF. The CDR3 nucleotides are TGTGCCAGCAGTTTTGTAGCAGGGGCCCTGAACACTGAAGCTTTCTTT.